The 20 T cell receptor beta chains reported below all come from one sample, sequenced in a study of Tregs in tolerant kidney transplant recipients. Sequencing was performed with immunoSEQ multiplex PCR; in TCRdb, only in-frame clones are kept and a portion is missing. Counted here are 240,000 or so clones, about 86% occurring once; the ten biggest clones make up around 0.61%. Sequencing used CD4+ T cells from blood. The receptor source for this set is a human donor in good health.

This clone has only one observation. This chain connects TRBV19 to TRBJ2-7; tentatively, D is TRBD1 (6 bases). Germline V gene sequence: CDR1 LNHDA, CDR2 SQIVND (reference sequence). The CDR3 is 14 amino acids. V gave up 6 bases and J gave up 0 bases, with 12 bases separating them. This CDR3 reads CASRKQGPSYEQYF. The DNA of the CDR3 is TGTGCCAGTAGGAAACAGGGTCCCTCCTACGAGCAGTACTTC.

V usage is TRBV5-6 and J usage is TRBJ2-3, with D possibly matching TRBD1 (6 bases). In germline, CDR1 is SGHDT, CDR2 YYEEEE. The CDR3 runs to 15 residues. V lost 1 base, J lost 6 bases, and 15 bases lay in between. In nucleotides, the CDR3 is TGTGCCAGCAGCTTGCTGACAGGAGCGGCGGATACGCAGTATTTT. It specifies CASSLLTGAADTQYF.

The CDR3 nucleotides are TGTGCCAGTAGTAGGGTAGGTAGGACTTACGAGCAGTACTTC. It translates to CASSRVGRTYEQYF. This rearrangement joins TRBV19 to TRBJ2-7, with D perhaps matching TRBD2 (5 bases). Between the trimmed V and J ends, which lost 4 bases and 4 bases, there was a span of 14 bases. Germline V gene lookup returns CDR1 LNHDA and CDR2 SQIVND (reference sequence). The CDR3 extends over 14 amino acids.

This clone was found a few times. The chain uses TRBV6-5 and TRBJ1-4; D gene unclear. Per the germline V gene, CDR1 is MNHEY and CDR2 is SVGAGI. CDR3 size: 13 residues. Trimming cost V 11 bases and J 0 bases, with 10 bases left between them. In DNA, the CDR3 is TGTGCCGCCAGCAGGACAACTAATGAAAAACTGTTTTTT. As protein: CAASRTTNEKLFF.

The chain couples TRBV4-2 to TRBJ2-7, with 9 bases aligning to TRBD1. The CDR3 is 15 residues long. The ends lost 1 base at V and 3 bases at J; junction bases unmatched: 4. From germline, CDR1 is LGHNA and CDR2 YNFKEQ. The CDR3 sequence: CASSQAGTGHYEQYF. The CDR3 DNA reads as TGTGCCAGCAGCCAAGCCGGGACAGGGCACTACGAGCAGTACTTC.

The chain couples TRBV7-3 to TRBJ2-2; maybe TRBD1 (6 bases). Per germline, CDR1 SGHTA and CDR2 FQGTGA. V lost 5 bases, J lost 5 bases, and 9 bases lay in between. The CDR3 is 13 residues long. The CDR3 sequence is CASSPQGTGELFF. The CDR3 coding sequence is TGTGCCAGCAGCCCCCAGGGGACCGGGGAGCTGTTTTTT. The whole variable domain, remainder taken from reference TRBV7-3 and TRBJ2-2, is GAGVSQTPSNKVTEKGKYVELRCDPISGHTALYWYRQSLGQGPEFLIYFQGTGAADDSGLPNDRFFAVRPEGSVSTLKIQRTERGDSAVYLCASSPQGTGELFFGEGSRLTVL.

This rearrangement joins TRBV7-2 to TRBJ2-7, with D possibly matching TRBD1 (5 bases). CDR3 length: 18 residues. Trimming stripped 0 bases from V and 3 bases from J, with 21 bases between. Germline lookup yields CDR1 SGHTA and CDR2 FQGNSA. The CDR3 is CASSLAGALRGRGYEQYF. CDR3 nucleotides: TGTGCCAGCAGCTTAGCTGGGGCCCTAAGGGGAAGAGGCTACGAGCAGTACTTC. The full variable domain, rest sourced from reference TRBV7-2 and TRBJ2-7, is GAGVSQSPSNKVTEKGKDVELRCDPISGHTALYWYRQSLGQGLEFLIYFQGNSAPDKSGLPSDRFSAERTGGSVSTLTIQRTQQEDSAVYLCASSLAGALRGRGYEQYFGPGTRLTVT.

J is TRBJ2-1 and V is TRBV6-1; 8 bases fit TRBD2. The CDR3 loop spans 15 amino acids. J gave up 9 bases and V 5 bases, and 12 bases lay outside the gene matches. CDR1 is MNHNS, CDR2 SASEGT, per germline. The CDR3 region is CASSPPGTRLGEQFF. DNA for the CDR3: TGTGCCAGCAGTCCCCCTGGGACTAGATTGGGTGAGCAGTTCTTC.

The chain links TRBV5-4 to TRBJ2-5, with TRBD1 matching over 8 bases. The CDR3 has 16 residues. V lost 4 bases, J lost 2 bases, and 10 bases stayed unmatched. CDR1 SGHNT and CDR2 YYREEE come from the germline V gene (reference sequence). The CDR3 loop is CASSRQGIPSQETQYF. The DNA of the CDR3 is TGTGCCAGCAGCCGACAGGGGATTCCCTCGCAAGAGACCCAGTACTTC.

The chain uses TRBV19 and TRBJ1-1; 12 bases fit TRBD1. This CDR3 has 16 residues. Unmatched junction bases numbered 6, after V lost 6 bases and J lost 1 base. In germline, CDR1 is LNHDA, CDR2 SQIVND (reference sequence). The DNA for the CDR3 is TGTGCCAGTAGCCTCCGGGACAGGGGGCGGAACACTGAAGCTTTCTTT. It codes for CASSLRDRGRNTEAFF.

V usage is TRBV5-1 and J usage is TRBJ2-7, with no clear D. The CDR3 runs to 15 residues. Between the trimmed V and J ends, which lost 4 bases and 5 bases, there was a span of 19 bases. The germline gives CDR1 SGHRS, CDR2 YFSETQ. DNA of the CDR3: TGCGCCAGCAGCCCTGCGCTATCAGCGATCCACGAGCAGTACTTC. The encoded protein is CASSPALSAIHEQYF. The variable domain in full, completed from reference TRBV5-1 and TRBJ2-7, reads KAGVTQTPRYLIKTRGQQVTLSCSPISGHRSVSWYQQTPGQGLQFLFEYFSETQRNKGNFPGRFSGRQFSNSRSEMNVSTLELGDSALYLCASSPALSAIHEQYFGPGTRLTVT.

This clone showed up just once. J is TRBJ1-1 and V is TRBV5-1; possible D gene TRBD1, 5 bases. Between the trimmed V and J ends, which lost 4 bases and 1 base, there was a span of 11 bases. The CDR3 spans 14 residues. Germline assignment: CDR1 SGHRS and CDR2 YFSETQ. The CDR3 DNA sequence: TGCGCCAGCAGCCCGGGACGGCAGAACACTGAAGCTTTCTTT. It encodes CASSPGRQNTEAFF.

This chain joins TRBV14 and TRBJ2-3; TRBD2 aligns across 7 bases. J gave up 8 bases and V 6 bases, and 5 bases lay outside the gene matches. Germline V CDR1 and CDR2: SGHDN, FVKESK. CDR3 length equals 12 residues. DNA of the CDR3: TGTGCCAGCAGAAGCGGGGTGGGTACGCAGTATTTT. It translates to CASRSGVGTQYF. Variable domain in full (rest from reference TRBV14 and TRBJ2-3): EAGVTQFPSHSVIEKGQTVTLRCDPISGHDNLYWYRRVMGKEIKFLLHFVKESKQDESGMPNNRFLAERTGGTYSTLKVQPAELEDSGVYFCASRSGVGTQYFGPGTRLTVL.

The CDR3 is CASSQGRGGLTDTQYF. For the CDR3, the DNA is TGTGCCAGCAGCCAAGGGCGGGGGGGCCTGACAGATACGCAGTATTTT. The chain joins TRBV4-2 to TRBJ2-3; TRBD2 aligns across 9 bases. J was trimmed by 3 bases and V by 1 base; bases with no gene match: 5. CDR3 length: 16 amino acids. The V gene's germline CDR1 is LGHNA and CDR2 YNFKEQ.

This chain joins TRBV27 and TRBJ2-7; 8 bases are a match to TRBD1. The CDR3 length is 17 residues. Unmatched junction bases numbered 8, after V lost 1 base and J lost 0 bases. The germline V gene has CDR1 MNHEY and CDR2 SMNVEV (reference sequence). The CDR3 DNA reads TGTGCCAGCAGTTTATTTAGGGAGACAGGGGTCTCCTACGAGCAGTACTTC. It codes for CASSLFRETGVSYEQYF.

The chain has TRBV30 and TRBJ1-1, with a weak D call TRBD1 (6 bases). CDR3 size: 18 residues. Germline V gene lookup returns CDR1 GTSNPN and CDR2 SVGIG (reference sequence). V lost 7 bases to trimming and J lost 7 bases, with 34 bases between them. CDR3 DNA: TGTGCCTTGAGACAGGAGAAAAGAAGAAAGACGAACACTGATGAAGCTTTCTTT. Its protein is CALRQEKRRKTNTDEAFF.

This clone was found a few times. The chain joins TRBV6-6 to TRBJ1-4, with D possibly TRBD1 on 5 matching bases. Looked up from germline, CDR1 is MNHNY and CDR2 is SVGAGI (reference sequence). The CDR3 covers 14 residues. V lost 6 bases and J lost 6, with 14 bases in between. The CDR3 protein is CASSDGALDEKLFF. CDR3 coding DNA: TGTGCCAGCAGCGACGGGGCCTTAGATGAAAAACTGTTTTTT.

This chain links TRBV9 with TRBJ2-3; 13 bases line up with TRBD2. CDR1 and CDR2 from the germline V gene are SGDLS and YYNGEE. J gave up 4 bases and V 4 bases, and 6 bases lay outside the gene matches. The CDR3 runs to 16 residues. The CDR3 loop reads CASSFWTSGRADTQYF. The CDR3 DNA follows: TGTGCCAGCAGCTTCTGGACTAGCGGGAGAGCAGATACGCAGTATTTT.

This clone was picked up one time. This chain joins TRBV27 and TRBJ2-6; 7 nucleotides line up with TRBD1. The trim removed 8 bases at V and 1 base at J, leaving 11 bases unmatched. The CDR3 runs to 17 residues. Germline V gene data show CDR1 as MNHEY and CDR2 as SMNVEV (reference sequence). The CDR3 loop is CASRGAARGSGANVLTF. CDR3 nucleotide sequence: TGTGCCAGCCGAGGCGCGGCCAGGGGGTCTGGGGCCAACGTCCTGACTTTC.

In the case of this clone: A junction boundary mismatches the germline segment, possibly from a read error. J is TRBJ2-5 and V is TRBV13, with 12 bases matching TRBD2. CDR3 length: 13 residues. The germline V gene has CDR1 PRHDT and CDR2 FYEKMQ (reference sequence). Here the CDR3 reads CASSLVRTSGVNF. The CDR3 DNA is TGTGCCAGCAGCTTAGTTCGGACTAGCGGGGTGAACTTC.